The 9 T cell receptor beta chains below all came from one sample that was sequenced in a study of blood T cell repertoires in COVID-19. Libraries were prepared by immunoSEQ multiplex PCR; TCRdb keeps only in-frame clonotypes and omits some of them. The table includes approximately 150,000 clones, 80% to 90% detected once. Material: peripheral blood. The origin of the receptors is an older woman who had recovered from COVID-19.

This chain joins TRBV15 and TRBJ2-1, with D perhaps TRBD2 (6 bases). This CDR3 is built from 16 residues. V shed 5 bases and J shed 3 bases, with 17 bases lying between them. Germline loops: CDR1 LNHNV, CDR2 YYDKDF (reference sequence). The CDR3 nucleotides are TGTGCCACCAGCGCCGTGTCCGGGAGCTTCTACAATGAGCAGTTCTTC. It translates to CATSAVSGSFYNEQFF.

The rearrangement joins TRBV3-1 (or the pseudogene TRBV3-2) to TRBJ2-7; TRBD2 aligns across 10 bases. The CDR3 is made up of 17 amino acids. V lost 0 bases to trimming and J lost 4 bases; unmatched junction nucleotides: 9. The germline V gene encodes CDR1 LGHDT and CDR2 YNNKEL (reference sequence). The CDR3 DNA follows: TGTGCCAGCAGCCAAGATAGGCCTAGCGGGAGTTCTTACGAGCAGTACTTC. Protein: CASSQDRPSGSSYEQYF.

The rearrangement joins TRBV28 to TRBJ1-4; a possible D gene is TRBD1 (5 bases). V lost 3 bases and J 8 bases, leaving 22 bases between the germline ends. The CDR3 covers 17 residues. Germline V lookup: CDR1 MDHEN, CDR2 SYDVKM. CDR3 in amino acids: CASSFPLTGSLGEKLFF. The CDR3 DNA follows: TGTGCCAGCAGTTTCCCCCTCACAGGCTCATTGGGGGAAAAACTGTTTTTT. The variable domain in full, with the rest retrieved from reference TRBV28 and TRBJ1-4, is DVKVTQSSRYLVKRTGEKVFLECVQDMDHENMFWYRQDPGLGLRLIYFSYDVKMKEKGDIPEGYSVSREKKERFSLILESASTNQTSMYLCASSFPLTGSLGEKLFFGSGTQLSVL.

The chain combines TRBV9 with TRBJ2-5, with 7 nucleotides matching TRBD1. CDR1 SGDLS and CDR2 YYNGEE come from the germline V gene. This CDR3 comprises 15 residues. V shed 0 bases, J shed 7 bases, and the junction held 9 bases outside the gene matches. DNA for the CDR3: TGTGCCAGCAGCGTAGGTCTGGACAGGCATGGGACCCAGTACTTC. This sequence encodes CASSVGLDRHGTQYF.

This rearrangement joins TRBV20-1 to TRBJ2-5; 9 positions match TRBD2. CDR1 is DFQATT and CDR2 is SNEGSKA in the germline V gene (reference sequence). This CDR3 has 14 amino acids. After removal of 3 bases from V and 5 bases from J, the junction contained 7 bases not matched to a gene. The CDR3 loop is CSASSSGRGETQYF. The DNA of the CDR3 is TGCAGTGCTAGTAGTAGCGGGAGAGGGGAGACCCAGTACTTC.

Only a few counts were recorded for this clone. The chain combines TRBV7-9 with TRBJ1-1, with unresolved D. Germline V lookup: CDR1 SEHNR, CDR2 FQNEAQ (reference sequence). V gave up 7 bases and J gave up 0 bases, with 15 bases separating them. The CDR3 is 15 amino acids. Here the CDR3 DNA reads TGTGCCAGCACCCTACTGGCGGGCTTGAACACTGAAGCTTTCTTT. It specifies CASTLLAGLNTEAFF.

This chain uses TRBV19 with TRBJ1-2; 11 bases map to TRBD1. Germline CDR1 LNHDA, CDR2 SQIVND (reference sequence). The junction had 3 bases not matched to a gene; V was cut back by 4 bases and J by 2 bases. This CDR3 contains 15 residues. In nucleotides, the CDR3 is TGTGCCAGTAGTACCGGGACAGGGGGAAACTATGGCTACACCTTC. This encodes CASSTGTGGNYGYTF.

The chain couples TRBV11-2 to TRBJ2-4; the match to TRBD2 covers 9 bases. Germline V gives CDR1 SGHAT, CDR2 FQNNGV. The V gene end was trimmed by 1 base and the J gene end by 0 bases; junction bases not matched to a gene: 1. The CDR3 spans 16 residues. Here the CDR3 reads CASSLGSGGAKNIQYF. CDR3 in DNA: TGTGCCAGCAGCTTAGGTAGCGGGGGAGCCAAAAACATTCAGTACTTC.

With respect to this clone: The sample carries other DNA sequences with the same CDR3. CDR3 DNA sequence: TGTGCCAGTAGGGGAGCGGGAGGGGGTGCCGGGGAGCTGTTTTTT. Its protein is CASRGAGGGAGELFF. The chain couples TRBV6-5 to TRBJ2-2, with 10 bases aligning to TRBD2. This CDR3 is 15 amino acids long. With V trimmed by 9 bases and J by 6 bases, 10 bases remained unmatched. Germline V gene data show CDR1 as MNHEY and CDR2 as SVGAGI.